The clone carrying this T cell receptor (beta chain) has more than one count but fewer than ten. The data stem from a study of blood T cell repertoires in COVID-19. Sequenced by immunoSEQ multiplex PCR; TCRdb stores in-frame clones only, minus some. The sample lists roughly 150,000 clones, around 80% occurring once. The CDR3 totals 17 residues. After removal of 2 bases from V and 6 bases from J, the junction contained 9 bases not matched to a gene. Germline CDR1 and CDR2: SEHNR and FQNEAQ (reference sequence). The sequenced sample was peripheral blood. The sequence was collected from a man between 60 and 70 years old with active or convalescent COVID-19. The V and J genes are TRBV7-9 and TRBJ2-1, with 11 bases aligning to TRBD2. CDR3 sequence reads: CASSLKRSSGGTNEQFF. DNA for the CDR3: TGTGCCAGCAGCTTAAAAAGGTCTAGCGGGGGGACCAATGAGCAGTTCTTC.